This T cell receptor (beta chain) is drawn from a study of blood T cell repertoires in COVID-19. Measured with immunoSEQ multiplex PCR; TCRdb has only the in-frame clones, and not every one. This sample yields 300,000 to 400,000 clones, of which 85% to 90% are seen a single time; about 1% belongs to the top ten. Recovered Cohort 3 donors showed two negative PCRs, clearance, or symptom resolution. The sample consisted of PBMCs or T cells enriched from blood (not recorded which). This receptor was obtained from a man between 18 and 35 years old who had recovered from COVID-19.

The CDR3 region has the DNA TGTGCCAGCAGTGAGCTTTACAGCGGGGCCGGGGAGCTGTTTTTT. It yields the protein CASSELYSGAGELFF. The chain employs TRBV2 and TRBJ2-2; 7 nucleotides align to TRBD2. The CDR3 sequence is 15 residues long. From germline, CDR1 is SNHLY and CDR2 FYNNEI. Unmatched junction bases numbered 7, after V lost 3 bases and J lost 6 bases.